These 19 T cell receptor beta chains share one sample of origin, sequenced in a study of T cell responses to AZD1222 COVID-19 vaccine. The assay was immunoSEQ multiplex PCR, and TCRdb's table has in-frame clones only and misses some. The table has about 92,000 clones, about 88% seen once. The sample here was peripheral blood, taken on day 0 of AZD1222 vaccination. The receptor source for this set is an adult in good health.

The gene calls are TRBV5-1 and TRBJ1-1, with 8 bases identical to TRBD1. V lost 5 bases and J lost 6; bases outside the gene matches: 9. This CDR3 has 14 amino acids. The germline CDR1 and CDR2 sequences are SGHRS and YFSETQ. The CDR3 nucleotides are TGCGCCAGCAGGGGGGCAGGGGGCGGGTCTGAAGCTTTCTTT. Translation gives CASRGAGGGSEAFF. Full variable domain (outside the CDR3, taken from reference TRBV5-1 and TRBJ1-1): KAGVTQTPRYLIKTRGQQVTLSCSPISGHRSVSWYQQTPGQGLQFLFEYFSETQRNKGNFPGRFSGRQFSNSRSEMNVSTLELGDSALYLCASRGAGGGSEAFFGQGTRLTVV.

This clone was seen once. This chain connects TRBV5-8 to TRBJ2-7, with 9 positions matching TRBD1. CDR3 size: 14 residues. Germline V gives CDR1 SGHTS, CDR2 YDEGEE. V dropped 0 bases and J dropped 4; count of bases not matched to a gene: 2. Written as DNA, the CDR3 is TGTGCCAGCAGCTTGGACAGGGGGCTTTACGAGCAGTACTTC. Its translation is CASSLDRGLYEQYF.

The chain links TRBV3-1 (or the pseudogene TRBV3-2) to TRBJ1-2; possible D gene TRBD1, 6 bases. The CDR3 spans 14 residues. Germline CDR1 and CDR2: LGHDT and YNNKEL (reference sequence). The ends were cut back, 3 bases at V and 1 base at J, with 9 bases in the middle. This CDR3 is CASSQEQGNYGYTF. In nucleotides, the CDR3 is TGTGCCAGCAGCCAGGAACAGGGTAACTATGGCTACACCTTC.

This chain links TRBV6-5 with TRBJ2-5, with 10 positions matching TRBD1. The germline V gene has CDR1 MNHEY and CDR2 SVGAGI. With 4 bases clipped from V and 5 bases from J, the junction kept 7 bases outside the gene matches. The CDR3 consists of 15 residues. DNA of the CDR3: TGTGCCAGCAGTTTAGACAGGGGGCGGCAGGAGACCCAGTACTTC. Translation gives CASSLDRGRQETQYF.

The chain is built from TRBV28 and TRBJ1-3; D remains unclear. Trimming pared 4 bases from V and 0 bases from J, leaving 7 bases between. CDR1 and CDR2 (germline): MDHEN, SYDVKM. This CDR3 is built from 14 residues. The CDR3 here is CASSSLSSGNTIYF. The CDR3 bases are TGTGCCAGCAGTTCCCTCAGCTCTGGAAACACCATATATTTT.

This clone appeared a few times. The J gene is TRBJ2-7, the V gene TRBV11-3; D ambiguous. The CDR3 has 16 amino acids. CDR1 and CDR2 from the germline V gene are SGHNT and YENEEA. The germline V and J ends were trimmed by 11 bases and 4 bases, with 27 bases remaining between them. CDR3: CARCDWRGPLGYEQYF. The CDR3 bases are TGTGCCCGCTGCGATTGGCGCGGCCCTTTGGGGTACGAGCAGTACTTC.

CDR3 coding DNA: TGTGCCAGCAGGCGAGCAGAGGAAACTAATGAAAAACTGTTTTTT. Protein product: CASRRAEETNEKLFF. The genes are TRBV28 and TRBJ1-4; D unresolved. V was clipped by 6 bases and J by 1 base, with 12 bases between them. CDR3 length: 15 residues. The V gene's germline CDR1 is MDHEN and CDR2 SYDVKM.

The chain has TRBV27 and TRBJ2-1; 13 bases are shared with TRBD2. Germline trimming cut 6 bases from V and 4 bases from J; bases unmatched to any gene: 9. The CDR3 runs to 17 residues. CDR1 MNHEY and CDR2 SMNVEV come from the germline V gene (reference sequence). This CDR3 reads CASREKLAGGPYNEQFF. Here the CDR3 DNA reads TGTGCCAGCAGGGAGAAACTAGCGGGGGGGCCTTACAATGAGCAGTTCTTC.

V and J are TRBV5-6 and TRBJ1-2; D unclear. The CDR3 contains 18 residues. CDR1 SGHDT and CDR2 YYEEEE come from the germline V gene. The V end was cut by 0 bases, the J end by 3 bases, with 21 bases between. Written as DNA, the CDR3 is TGTGCCAGCAGCTTGGGGGTGGTACAGAAAATAGAGGACTATGGCTACACCTTC. This encodes CASSLGVVQKIEDYGYTF.

CDR3 coding DNA: TGTGCCAGCAGCTTAGACGCATCCTATGGCTACACCTTC. Protein sequence: CASSLDASYGYTF. J is TRBJ1-2 and V is TRBV7-2; D is uncertain. The germline gives CDR1 SGHTA, CDR2 FQGNSA. The CDR3 covers 13 residues. The V end lost 1 base, the J end lost 4 bases, and 7 bases lay between the germline ends.

The chain uses TRBV24-1 and TRBJ2-1; 13 bases map to TRBD2. The CDR3 loop spans 13 amino acids. CDR1 and CDR2 (germline): KGHDR, SFDVKD. V was clipped by 7 bases and J by 13 bases; unmatched bases: 6. CDR3 sequence reads: CATRGLAGERQFF. The CDR3 DNA reads as TGTGCCACCAGAGGACTAGCGGGGGAACGACAGTTCTTC.

The chain recombines TRBV19 with TRBJ1-1, with D uncertain. The CDR3 has 12 amino acids. V lost 4 bases and J 4 bases, leaving 7 bases between the germline ends. Per germline, CDR1 LNHDA and CDR2 SQIVND (reference sequence). The CDR3 nucleotides read TGTGCCAGTAGTAGAGGGAGCACTGAAGCTTTCTTT. Its protein is CASSRGSTEAFF. The full variable domain, rest sourced from reference TRBV19 and TRBJ1-1, is DGGITQSPKYLFRKEGQNVTLSCEQNLNHDAMYWYRQDPGQGLRLIYYSQIVNDFQKGDIAEGYSVSREKKESFPLTVTSAQKNPTAFYLCASSRGSTEAFFGQGTRLTVV.

This clone appeared a few times. The chain uses TRBV7-9 and TRBJ1-1; D is possibly TRBD1 (5 bases). The germline V gene encodes CDR1 SEHNR and CDR2 FQNEAQ (reference sequence). The CDR3 loop spans 16 amino acids. V lost 5 bases and J lost 1, with 17 bases in between. CDR3 amino acids: CASSQVGRARNTEAFF. As DNA, the CDR3 is TGTGCCAGCAGCCAGGTTGGCAGGGCTCGGAACACTGAAGCTTTCTTT.

This sequence joins TRBV5-6 and TRBJ2-7; D perhaps matches TRBD1 (5 bases). Trimming stripped 4 bases from V and 3 bases from J, with 8 bases between. There are 12 residues in the CDR3. Germline CDR1 and CDR2: SGHDT and YYEEEE. The CDR3 DNA sequence: TGTGCCAGCAGCCAGGACAACTACGAGCAGTACTTC. Translating it yields CASSQDNYEQYF. Using reference TRBV5-6 and TRBJ2-7 for the parts outside the CDR3, the full variable domain is DAGVTQSPTHLIKTRGQQVTLRCSPKSGHDTVSWYQQALGQGPQFIFQYYEEEERQRGNFPDRFSGHQFPNYSSELNVNALLLGDSALYLCASSQDNYEQYFGPGTRLTVT.

This chain joins TRBV4-3 and TRBJ2-1; tentative D call: TRBD2 (7 bases). The CDR3 is 17 amino acids. Trimming removed 0 bases at V and 2 bases at J, with 14 bases between. CDR1 is LGHNA and CDR2 is YSLEER in the germline V gene. The CDR3 sequence is CASSQDPGRDTYNEQFF. CDR3 nucleotides: TGCGCCAGCAGCCAAGATCCAGGGAGGGACACCTACAATGAGCAGTTCTTC.

The count of this clone is one. The J gene is TRBJ2-1, the V gene TRBV6-2 or TRBV6-3, with 9 bases lining up with TRBD2. V lost 0 bases and J lost 8; bases outside the gene matches: 11. Germline V gene sequence: CDR1 MNHEY, CDR2 SVGEGT. The length of the CDR3 is 17 residues. The CDR3 coding sequence is TGTGCCAGCAGTTACTCGAACGCGGGGGGGCCTGGTGATGAGCAGTTCTTC. Its translation is CASSYSNAGGPGDEQFF.

The chain recombines TRBV15 with TRBJ1-6, with unresolved D. Germline V gives CDR1 LNHNV, CDR2 YYDKDF (reference sequence). This CDR3 comprises 18 residues. V gave up 0 bases and J gave up 0 bases, with 12 bases separating them. The CDR3 reads CATSREMAESSYNSPLHF. DNA of the CDR3: TGTGCCACCAGCAGAGAAATGGCAGAGAGCTCCTATAATTCACCCCTCCACTTT.

J is TRBJ2-7 and V is TRBV27; maybe TRBD2 (5 bases). V lost 3 bases and J lost 7, with 16 bases in between. CDR1 and CDR2 (germline): MNHEY, SMNVEV (reference sequence). The CDR3 sequence is 14 residues long. The CDR3 sequence: CASSFSRGRWEQYF. CDR3 sequence (DNA): TGTGCCAGCAGTTTCAGTCGGGGTCGTTGGGAGCAGTACTTC.

The gene calls are TRBV21-1 and TRBJ1-5. TRBV21-1 represents a pseudogene. This CDR3 comprises 13 residues. CDR3 amino acids: CASSKPPDQPQHF. The CDR3 DNA sequence: TGTGCCAGCAGCAAACCCCCGGACCAGCCCCAGCATTTT.